The 14 T cell receptor beta chains listed next were all sequenced from one sample in a study of Ad26.COV2.S vaccination and SARS-CoV-2 variants. TCRdb keeps only in-frame clones here, not all; method: immunoSEQ multiplex PCR. The sample includes 300,000 to 500,000 clones, 80% to 90% of them seen just once. The sample's treatment: 19 received Ad26.COV2.S at low or high dose, single or two shots; 5 received placebo; per-sample allocation not given. Repertoires come from day 63 after the first vaccine or placebo injection. The starting material was peripheral blood, obtained in a trial of Ad26.COV2.S vaccine versus placebo. These receptors originate from a person between 18 and 65 years old who received the Ad26.COV2.S COVID-19 vaccine or a placebo.

This clone was picked up one time. The chain combines TRBV4-1 with TRBJ2-1; 9 nucleotides align to TRBD2. The CDR3 contains 17 residues. The V gene end was trimmed by 3 bases and the J gene end by 12 bases; junction bases not matched to a gene: 18. The germline V gene has CDR1 MGHRA and CDR2 YSYEKL. CDR3 nucleotide sequence: TGCGCCAGCAGCCAGAGAGTACTAGCGGGCGGGGGCTCGAGGCAGTTCTTC. Residues: CASSQRVLAGGGSRQFF.

This sequence joins TRBV6-2 or TRBV6-3 and TRBJ1-1; D is possibly TRBD1 (5 bases). CDR1 MNHEY and CDR2 SVGEGT come from the germline V gene. The CDR3 runs to 13 residues. V gave up 6 bases and J gave up 6 bases, with 14 bases separating them. The CDR3 spells CASSKTALSEAFF. The CDR3 DNA follows: TGTGCCAGCAGCAAGACAGCCCTCTCTGAAGCTTTCTTT.

The gene calls are TRBV6-5 and TRBJ2-2; D is ambiguous. The CDR3 is 12 amino acids. V lost 8 bases to trimming and J lost 6 bases, with 10 bases between them. Germline CDR1 is MNHEY and CDR2 is SVGAGI. CDR3 residues: CASYFRAGELFF. DNA for the CDR3: TGTGCCAGCTATTTTCGGGCCGGGGAGCTGTTTTTT.

V gene TRBV2 combines with J gene TRBJ1-2; perhaps TRBD1 as D (5 bases). Between the trimmed V and J ends, which lost 11 bases and 3 bases, there was a span of 22 bases. Per germline, CDR1 SNHLY and CDR2 FYNNEI. There are 15 residues in the CDR3. CDR3 nucleotide sequence: TGTGCCTCCCGGGGGGTTCGAGGCATAGACTATGGCTACACCTTC. It encodes CASRGVRGIDYGYTF. Full variable domain (remainder filled in from reference TRBV2 and TRBJ1-2): EPEVTQTPSHQVTQMGQEVILRCVPISNHLYFYWYRQILGQKVEFLVSFYNNEISEKSEIFDDQFSVERPDGSNFTLKIRSTKLEDSAMYFCASRGVRGIDYGYTFGSGTRLTVV.

This chain joins TRBV4-3 and TRBJ2-7; D is possibly TRBD1 (6 bases). This CDR3 comprises 15 residues. Germline V CDR1 and CDR2: LGHNA, YSLEER. V lost 1 base and J lost 3, with 13 bases in between. Written as DNA, the CDR3 is TGCGCCAGCAGCCAAGCTCGGGACACGGTCTACGAGCAGTACTTC. The encoded protein is CASSQARDTVYEQYF.

The chain is built from TRBV29-1 and TRBJ1-1; the D gene is possibly TRBD1 (5 bases). The germline V gene has CDR1 SQVTM and CDR2 ANQGSEA. Trimming removed 7 bases from V and 1 base from J, with 10 bases in between. There are 12 residues in the CDR3. The CDR3 DNA sequence: TGCAGCGGAGGGGAACCGAACACTGAAGCTTTCTTT. Translating it yields CSGGEPNTEAFF. Looking up the rest from reference TRBV29-1 and TRBJ1-1 gives the full variable domain: SAVISQKPSRDICQRGTSLTIQCQVDSQVTMMFWYRQQPGQSLTLIATANQGSEATYESGFVIDKFPISRPNLTFSTLTVSNMSPEDSSIYLCSGGEPNTEAFFGQGTRLTVV.

The chain has TRBV14 and TRBJ1-4, with 10 nucleotides matching TRBD1. With V trimmed by 2 bases and J by 7 bases, 4 bases remained unmatched. CDR3 length equals 15 residues. The germline CDR1 and CDR2 sequences are SGHDN and FVKESK. The chain's CDR3 is CASSQWTGGVEKLFF. The CDR3 DNA reads TGTGCCAGCAGCCAATGGACAGGGGGTGTTGAAAAACTGTTTTTT.

The chain is built from TRBV2 and TRBJ1-1; D is uncertain. CDR3 length: 14 amino acids. V gave up 6 bases and J gave up 0 bases, with 11 bases separating them. Germline lookup yields CDR1 SNHLY and CDR2 FYNNEI. Here the CDR3 reads CASSLRVMNTEAFF. CDR3 DNA: TGTGCCAGCAGCCTTAGGGTAATGAACACTGAAGCTTTCTTT.

The chain recombines TRBV29-1 with TRBJ2-3, with D possibly being TRBD1 (6 bases). The length of the CDR3 is 15 residues. Between the trimmed V and J ends, which lost 4 bases and 1 base, there was a span of 15 bases. Germline V gene sequence: CDR1 SQVTM, CDR2 ANQGSEA. The CDR3 DNA follows: TGCAGCGTTGTTGGTGGGACATCCCGCACAGATACGCAGTATTTT. This codes for CSVVGGTSRTDTQYF.

This rearrangement joins TRBV5-1 to TRBJ1-1; TRBD1 is a possible D gene (5 bases). Germline lookup yields CDR1 SGHRS and CDR2 YFSETQ. The CDR3 has 16 residues. The germline V and J ends were trimmed by 5 bases and 1 base, with 18 bases remaining between them. CDR3 residues: CASRPSVGGANTEAFF. CDR3 DNA: TGCGCCAGCAGGCCGTCCGTGGGGGGAGCGAACACTGAAGCTTTCTTT.

In its sample, this clone was seen once. The chain combines TRBV7-2 with TRBJ2-7; TRBD1 aligns across 10 bases. After removal of 5 bases from V and 5 bases from J, the junction contained 9 bases not matched to a gene. The CDR3 extends over 15 amino acids. Germline-derived CDR1 and CDR2 are SGHTA and FQGNSA. The CDR3 DNA reads as TGTGCCAGCAGCCTACAGACAGGGGGCTTCCACGAGCAGTACTTC. Encoded protein: CASSLQTGGFHEQYF.

This chain uses TRBV2 with TRBJ2-6, with TRBD1 matching over 8 bases. The V gene's germline CDR1 is SNHLY and CDR2 FYNNEI. J gave up 0 bases and V 3 bases, and 4 bases lay outside the gene matches. This CDR3 is built from 17 residues. DNA for the CDR3: TGTGCCAGCAGTGACAGGGGGCGGCACTCTGGGGCCAACGTCCTGACTTTC. As protein: CASSDRGRHSGANVLTF.

The rearrangement links TRBV7-8 to TRBJ2-1, with D possibly matching TRBD1 (6 bases). CDR1 is SGHVS and CDR2 is FQNEAQ in the germline V gene. This CDR3 has 17 amino acids. The germline V and J ends were trimmed by 5 bases and 0 bases, with 17 bases remaining between them. This chain's CDR3 is CASSSYRDRGSYNEQFF. The CDR3 region has the DNA TGTGCCAGCAGCAGCTACAGGGATAGAGGCTCCTACAATGAGCAGTTCTTC.

This rearrangement joins TRBV5-1 to TRBJ2-7; D may be TRBD1 (6 bases). The CDR3 consists of 13 residues. Trimming took off 6 bases at V and 2 bases at J, with 12 bases between the two ends. CDR1 is SGHRS and CDR2 is YFSETQ in the germline V gene. The CDR3 reads CASNRGGTYEQYF. The DNA of the CDR3 is TGCGCCAGCAATAGAGGGGGAACCTACGAGCAGTACTTC. Full variable domain (missing parts from reference TRBV5-1 and TRBJ2-7): KAGVTQTPRYLIKTRGQQVTLSCSPISGHRSVSWYQQTPGQGLQFLFEYFSETQRNKGNFPGRFSGRQFSNSRSEMNVSTLELGDSALYLCASNRGGTYEQYFGPGTRLTVT.